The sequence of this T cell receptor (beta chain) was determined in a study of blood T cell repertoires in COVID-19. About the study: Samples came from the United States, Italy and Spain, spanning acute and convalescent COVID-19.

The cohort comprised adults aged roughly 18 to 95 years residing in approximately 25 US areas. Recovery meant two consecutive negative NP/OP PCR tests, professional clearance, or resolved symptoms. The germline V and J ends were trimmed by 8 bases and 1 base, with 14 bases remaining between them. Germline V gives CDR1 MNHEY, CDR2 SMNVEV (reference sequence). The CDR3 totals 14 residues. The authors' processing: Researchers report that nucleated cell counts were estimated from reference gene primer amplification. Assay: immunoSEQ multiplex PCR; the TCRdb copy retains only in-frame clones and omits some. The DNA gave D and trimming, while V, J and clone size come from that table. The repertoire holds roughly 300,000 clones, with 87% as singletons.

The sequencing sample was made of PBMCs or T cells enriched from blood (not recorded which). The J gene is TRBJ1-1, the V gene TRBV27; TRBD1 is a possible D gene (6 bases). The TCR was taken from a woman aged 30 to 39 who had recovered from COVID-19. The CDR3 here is CASAVDRGNTEAFF. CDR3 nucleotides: TGTGCCAGCGCCGTGGACAGAGGGAACACTGAAGCTTTCTTT.